The 13 T cell receptor beta chains presented below share a single source sample, sequenced in a study of blood T cell repertoires in COVID-19. Sequencing used immunoSEQ multiplex PCR; TCRdb keeps in-frame clones, though not all of them. The profile shows 540,000 or so clones, less than 90% of them singletons. Sequenced sample: peripheral blood. The receptors shown here come from a woman aged 50 to 60 with COVID-19, enrolled during active disease.

As DNA, the CDR3 is TGTGCCAGCAGGTGGACAGGGGTGGATGAAAAACTGTTTTTT. Translating gives CASRWTGVDEKLFF. J is TRBJ1-4 and V is TRBV2; 9 bases align to TRBD1. Germline CDR1 is SNHLY and CDR2 is FYNNEI. This CDR3 spans 14 amino acids. Trimming at V came to 6 bases and at J to 6 bases, leaving 5 bases not matched to a gene.

The CDR3 here is CASSPPQGRSGGYTF. In nucleotides, the CDR3 is TGTGCCAGCTCCCCCCCACAAGGGAGGTCGGGTGGCTACACCTTC. The chain carries TRBV18 and TRBJ1-2; D gene ambiguous. The CDR3 loop spans 15 amino acids. With 6 bases removed from V and 7 bases from J, the gap between germline ends came to 21 bases. Germline V gene lookup returns CDR1 KGHSH and CDR2 LQKENI.

The V call is TRBV3-1 (or the pseudogene TRBV3-2), the J call TRBJ1-1; possibly TRBD1 for D (6 bases). The length of the CDR3 is 13 residues. The germline V and J ends were trimmed by 5 bases and 1 base, with 8 bases remaining between them. Germline loops: CDR1 LGHDT, CDR2 YNNKEL (reference sequence). CDR3 sequence reads: CASSTTGNTEAFF. The CDR3 nucleotides read TGTGCCAGCAGCACGACAGGGAACACTGAAGCTTTCTTT.

V gene TRBV30 combines with J gene TRBJ2-2; TRBD2 agrees at 8 bases. The CDR3 is 15 residues long. Per germline, CDR1 GTSNPN and CDR2 SVGIG (reference sequence). The CDR3 protein is CAGHPSGGGTGELFF. The CDR3, as DNA: TGTGCGGGGCACCCGAGCGGGGGTGGCACCGGGGAGCTGTTTTTT.

The rearrangement uses TRBV27 and TRBJ1-4; TRBD1 aligns across 10 bases. CDR3 length equals 14 residues. Germline values: CDR1 MNHEY, CDR2 SMNVEV (reference sequence). V trimming: 5 bases; J trimming: 7 bases; junction bases outside the gene matches: 4. The CDR3 sequence is CASSQTGGTEKLFF. Here the CDR3 DNA reads TGTGCCAGCAGTCAGACAGGGGGCACTGAAAAACTGTTTTTT.

This chain joins TRBV11-2 and TRBJ2-7; D not certain. V lost 1 base to trimming and J lost 3 bases, with 7 bases between them. The germline gives CDR1 SGHAT, CDR2 FQNNGV. This CDR3 is 13 amino acids long. In DNA, the CDR3 is TGTGCCAGCAGCTTAGCATTCAGCTACGAGCAGTACTTC. Residues: CASSLAFSYEQYF.

The V and J genes are TRBV7-3 and TRBJ2-3, with 7 bases identical to TRBD2. The V and J ends lost 3 bases and 0 bases, in that order; junction bases with no gene match: 3. CDR1 is SGHTA and CDR2 is FQGTGA in the germline V gene. The CDR3 has 15 amino acids. This CDR3 is CASSFTSASTDTQYF. The CDR3 region has the DNA TGTGCCAGCAGCTTTACTAGCGCCAGCACAGATACGCAGTATTTT.

This clone was counted once. The chain carries TRBV14 and TRBJ2-3; possible D gene TRBD2, 5 bases. Germline values: CDR1 SGHDN, CDR2 FVKESK. V lost 4 bases and J lost 4, with 18 bases in between. This CDR3 comprises 16 residues. CDR3 nucleotides: TGTGCCAGCAGCCCGAGGGCCCAGAGTACGGCAGATACGCAGTATTTT. This gives the protein CASSPRAQSTADTQYF.

The chain has TRBV5-1 and TRBJ2-1; D may be TRBD2 (6 bases). The germline CDR1 and CDR2 sequences are SGHRS and YFSETQ. The CDR3 sequence is 15 residues long. The V gene lost 0 bases and the J gene lost 7 bases, with 14 bases spanning the gap. The CDR3 loop reads CASSLEGGALNEQFF. The CDR3 region has the DNA TGCGCCAGCAGCTTGGAAGGCGGGGCGTTGAATGAGCAGTTCTTC.

The V gene is TRBV25-1, the J gene TRBJ2-4; a weak D match, TRBD2 (6 bases). V gave up 7 bases and J gave up 11 bases, with 15 bases separating them. Germline-derived CDR1 and CDR2 are MGHDK and SYGVNS. The CDR3 has 12 residues. The CDR3: CASTGDSPVQYF. The CDR3, as DNA: TGTGCCAGCACTGGGGACTCCCCCGTTCAGTACTTC.

The V and J genes are TRBV2 and TRBJ2-7; D gene ambiguous. The CDR3 runs 15 residues. The germline CDR1 and CDR2 sequences are SNHLY and FYNNEI. Between the trimmed V and J ends, which lost 0 bases and 2 bases, there was a span of 11 bases. Written as DNA, the CDR3 is TGTGCCAGCAGTGAAGCGCCTCTGGCCACCTACGAGCAGTACTTC. It codes for CASSEAPLATYEQYF.

This clone has more than one count but fewer than ten. The chain is built from TRBV27 and TRBJ1-1; D is ambiguous. This CDR3 region has 13 residues. V shed 6 bases and J shed 1 base, with 9 bases lying between them. CDR1 is MNHEY, CDR2 SMNVEV, per germline (reference sequence). The CDR3 coding sequence is TGTGCCAGCAGACCACTAGGGAACACTGAAGCTTTCTTT. Its translation is CASRPLGNTEAFF.

The chain uses TRBV6-5 and TRBJ1-4; TRBD1 agrees at 7 bases. The length of the CDR3 is 16 residues. V shed 2 bases and J 5 bases; nucleotides not matched to a gene: 8. Germline V gives CDR1 MNHEY, CDR2 SVGAGI. In nucleotides, the CDR3 is TGTGCCAGCAGTTACCCCAGACAGGGTGGAAATGAAAAACTGTTTTTT. Protein product: CASSYPRQGGNEKLFF.